This entry lists 2 T cell receptor beta chains sequenced from one sample in a study of cytomegalovirus exposure and HLA in healthy donors. Use of 60 Vbeta and 13 Jbeta primers characterized the PCR. Data came from immunoSEQ multiplex PCR; TCRdb stores just in-frame clones and leaves some out. The sample lists about 100,000 clones, around 80% seen once, with 7.3% in the top ten. The sequencing input was PBMCs. The origin of the receptors is a man aged 30 to 45 in good health and CMV-seronegative.

The chain joins TRBV14 to TRBJ2-3; 9 bases match TRBD2. Germline V gene data show CDR1 as SGHDN and CDR2 as FVKESK. CDR3 length equals 16 residues. The J segment lost 7 bases and the V segment lost 0 bases, leaving 8 bases of the junction unmatched. The CDR3 reads CASSQDLGSGRNTQYF. CDR3 coding DNA: TGTGCCAGCAGCCAAGATCTGGGTAGCGGGAGAAATACGCAGTATTTT.

The chain joins TRBV10-3 to TRBJ2-2; TRBD1 matches 10 bases. CDR1 and CDR2 from the germline V gene are ENHRY and SYGVKD. The CDR3 consists of 15 residues. After removal of 6 bases from V and 7 bases from J, the junction contained 8 bases not matched to a gene. The CDR3 region has the DNA TGTGCCATCAGGACTTCGGGACAGGGGATCGGGGAGCTGTTTTTT. Amino acids: CAIRTSGQGIGELFF.